This TCR beta chain comes out of a study of shared clonotypes between healthy human individuals. Study-wide points: Depth was large, yet rarefaction showed that sorted-subset sequencing was incomplete.

Germline assignment: CDR1 LNHDA and CDR2 SQIVND (reference sequence). The CDR3 loop spans 12 amino acids. With 6 bases clipped from V and 7 bases from J, the junction kept 3 bases outside the gene matches. The table came from immunoSEQ multiplex PCR; TCRdb's copy has only in-frame clones and leaves some out. In the table there are fewer than 1.8 million clones, approximately 98.5% of which are singletons. Regarding this clone: Its antigen is undetermined.

The chain links TRBV19 to TRBJ1-5; 7 bases map to TRBD1. The receptor was derived from a man aged 30 to 45 in good health. The source material was naive CD4+ T cells sorted from blood. Specified subset: CD45RA+ positively selected. The CDR3 protein is CASRHRGQPQHF. The CDR3 DNA sequence: TGTGCCAGTAGGCACAGGGGACAGCCCCAGCATTTT. The complete variable domain, with remaining parts taken from reference TRBV19 and TRBJ1-5, reads DGGITQSPKYLFRKEGQNVTLSCEQNLNHDAMYWYRQDPGQGLRLIYYSQIVNDFQKGDIAEGYSVSREKKESFPLTVTSAQKNPTAFYLCASRHRGQPQHFGDGTRLSIL.